These 8 T cell receptor beta chains came from one sample sequenced in a study of blood T cell repertoires in COVID-19 (dated by TCRdb to 2020 to 2021). Libraries were made using the immunoSEQ multiplex PCR assay. This immuneACCESS table, as held by TCRdb, lists in-frame sequences with V and J called but not all clones. Of the missing ones, under half trace to an unresolved V gene in checked studies; the others have no known cause. For this sample the table gives about 220,000 clones, of which under 90% were detected only once. Clones ranked in the top ten supply 3% to 4% of the sample. The source material was PBMCs or T cells enriched from blood (not recorded which). Receptor source: a woman aged 55-69 years who had recovered from COVID-19.

This chain joins TRBV10-3 and TRBJ2-1, with D perhaps TRBD1 (6 bases). Trimming removed 6 bases from V and 4 bases from J, with 13 bases in between. This CDR3 comprises 14 residues. CDR1 and CDR2 from the germline V gene are ENHRY and SYGVKD. The CDR3 DNA follows: TGTGCCATCAGCGAGGGGGACAATTACAATGAGCAGTTCTTC. Translation: CAISEGDNYNEQFF.

On this clone: The sample carries other DNA sequences with the same CDR3. The rearrangement links TRBV12-3 or TRBV12-4 to TRBJ1-3; maybe TRBD1 (6 bases). The ends were cut back, 6 bases at V and 0 bases at J, with 6 bases in the middle. This CDR3 comprises 13 residues. The CDR3 sequence: CASRQGSGNTIYF. For the CDR3, the DNA is TGTGCCAGCAGACAGGGCTCTGGAAACACCATATATTTT.

The V call is TRBV7-7, the J call TRBJ2-2; D uncertain. Between the trimmed V and J ends, which lost 1 base and 5 bases, there was a span of 8 bases. This CDR3 contains 14 residues. Looked up from germline, CDR1 is SSHAT and CDR2 is FNYEAQ (reference sequence). The CDR3 bases are TGTGCCAGCAGCTTAGAATCCCGGACCGGGGAGCTGTTTTTT. It is translated as CASSLESRTGELFF.

This chain joins TRBV19 and TRBJ2-4, with 8 nucleotides matching TRBD1. The V gene's germline CDR1 is LNHDA and CDR2 SQIVND (reference sequence). The length of the CDR3 is 16 residues. V lost 4 bases, J lost 1 base, and 6 bases stayed unmatched. As DNA, the CDR3 is TGTGCCAGTAGTACACCGGACAGGGTCGCCAAAAACATTCAGTACTTC. The encoded protein is CASSTPDRVAKNIQYF.

The chain uses TRBV3-1 (or the pseudogene TRBV3-2) and TRBJ1-2; 9 bases are a match to TRBD1. The V and J ends lost 4 bases and 4 bases, in that order; junction bases with no gene match: 10. The CDR3 loop spans 16 amino acids. CDR1 and CDR2 (germline): LGHDT, YNNKEL (reference sequence). This CDR3 is CASSPGDRGTLYGYTF. CDR3 sequence (DNA): TGTGCCAGCAGCCCAGGAGACAGGGGGACTCTCTATGGCTACACCTTC.

This chain links TRBV4-3 with TRBJ2-1; 7 positions match TRBD1. Trimming cost V 4 bases and J 8 bases; bases outside gene matches: 8. The CDR3 length is 14 residues. Germline V lookup: CDR1 LGHNA, CDR2 YSLEER. This CDR3 is CASSRRDRFDEQFF. CDR3 nucleotide sequence: TGCGCCAGCAGCCGTCGGGACAGATTTGATGAGCAGTTCTTC.

This sequence joins TRBV4-3 and TRBJ2-1; 9 nucleotides line up with TRBD1. This CDR3 has 15 amino acids. V dropped 2 bases and J dropped 4; count of bases not matched to a gene: 3. The germline gives CDR1 LGHNA, CDR2 YSLEER. This CDR3 reads CASSQPGQGYNEQFF. CDR3 bases: TGCGCCAGCAGCCAACCGGGACAGGGATACAATGAGCAGTTCTTC.

V and J are TRBV3-1 (or the pseudogene TRBV3-2) and TRBJ1-1; D not resolved. Germline CDR1 and CDR2: LGHDT and YNNKEL (reference sequence). V was trimmed by 1 base and J by 8 bases, leaving 11 bases between them. The CDR3 spans 13 residues. DNA for the CDR3: TGTGCCAGCAGCCAAGGCGGGCAAACCGAAGCTTTCTTT. Its translation is CASSQGGQTEAFF.